Below, 19 T cell receptor beta chains from the same sample are listed, as sequenced in a study of T cell responses to AZD1222 COVID-19 vaccine. Produced via immunoSEQ multiplex PCR; TCRdb's table is partial and in-frame only. The top ten hold about 20% of the sample, which has 150,000 to 180,000 clones, about nine tenths seen once. The sample in question was peripheral blood, obtained on day 0 of AZD1222 vaccination. The source is an adult in good health.

The gene calls are TRBV7-3 and TRBJ2-1; 13 nucleotides align to TRBD2. The CDR3 is 20 residues long. After removal of 5 bases from V and 9 bases from J, the junction contained 22 bases not matched to a gene. CDR1 is SGHTA and CDR2 is FQGTGA in the germline V gene. The CDR3 region is CASSAHRTSGSLGGIGEQFF. DNA of the CDR3: TGTGCCAGCAGCGCCCACCGGACTAGCGGGAGTTTAGGTGGTATTGGTGAGCAGTTCTTC.

This clone showed up just a few times. This chain connects TRBV7-2 to TRBJ1-1, with a tentative D call TRBD1 (5 bases). CDR3 length equals 13 residues. The V gene lost 10 bases and the J gene lost 3 bases, with 15 bases spanning the gap. The germline V gene has CDR1 SGHTA and CDR2 FQGNSA. The CDR3 DNA reads TGTGCCACTTTCCGGGACTCTTACACTGAAGCTTTCTTT. It encodes CATFRDSYTEAFF.

This chain connects TRBV5-1 to TRBJ1-2; D gene unclear. This CDR3 comprises 13 residues. Germline assignment: CDR1 SGHRS and CDR2 YFSETQ. Trimming took 4 bases from V and 3 from J, leaving 10 bases between them. CDR3 protein: CASSTDTYYGYTF. Here the CDR3 DNA reads TGCGCCAGCAGCACCGATACCTACTATGGCTACACCTTC.

In its sample, this clone was seen a few times. The chain recombines TRBV7-2 with TRBJ1-1; D unclear. With 3 bases removed from V and 1 base from J, the gap between germline ends came to 9 bases. The CDR3 sequence is 14 residues long. Germline-derived CDR1 and CDR2 are SGHTA and FQGNSA. CDR3 coding DNA: TGTGCCAGCAGCTTCAAAGGCAGGAACACTGAAGCTTTCTTT. It yields the protein CASSFKGRNTEAFF.

The chain's CDR3 is CASSGGTPPDEQFF. The DNA for the CDR3 is TGCGCCAGCAGCGGCGGGACCCCTCCCGATGAGCAGTTCTTC. The chain combines TRBV5-1 with TRBJ2-1, with D possibly matching TRBD2 (6 bases). Germline assignment: CDR1 SGHRS and CDR2 YFSETQ. The CDR3 has 14 amino acids. Trimming stripped 4 bases from V and 8 bases from J, with 16 bases between. Together with reference TRBV5-1 and TRBJ2-1, the CDR3 gives the full variable domain: KAGVTQTPRYLIKTRGQQVTLSCSPISGHRSVSWYQQTPGQGLQFLFEYFSETQRNKGNFPGRFSGRQFSNSRSEMNVSTLELGDSALYLCASSGGTPPDEQFFGPGTRLTVL.

J is TRBJ1-2 and V is TRBV3-1 (or the pseudogene TRBV3-2), with D possibly TRBD1 on 5 matching bases. The CDR3 is 13 residues long. V was pared by 4 bases and J by 7 bases, with 13 bases between. Germline CDR1 LGHDT, CDR2 YNNKEL (reference sequence). The CDR3, as DNA: TGTGCCAGCAGCCCCTCGGGGGGGGGTGGCTACACCTTC. Translated, it gives CASSPSGGGGYTF.

The chain carries TRBV4-3 and TRBJ2-1, with D perhaps TRBD2 (5 bases). The CDR3 extends over 13 amino acids. CDR1 is LGHNA, CDR2 YSLEER, per germline. V lost 1 base to trimming and J lost 8 bases, with 9 bases between them. The CDR3 here is CASSQGAGDEQFF. The CDR3 DNA is TGCGCCAGCAGCCAAGGGGCCGGGGATGAGCAGTTCTTC.

The rearrangement uses TRBV5-4 and TRBJ2-5, with D perhaps matching TRBD2 (6 bases). The CDR3 loop spans 13 amino acids. V lost 4 bases, J lost 5 bases, and 12 bases lay in between. CDR1 SGHNT and CDR2 YYREEE come from the germline V gene (reference sequence). The CDR3 is CASSPGLTETQYF. CDR3 DNA: TGTGCCAGCAGCCCGGGACTTACGGAGACCCAGTACTTC.

The chain combines TRBV19 with TRBJ1-2, with no clear D. Germline-derived CDR1 and CDR2 are LNHDA and SQIVND (reference sequence). The CDR3 consists of 16 residues. V lost 1 base to trimming and J lost 1 base, with 13 bases between them. CDR3 sequence: CASSIAVARINYGYTF. The CDR3 DNA follows: TGTGCCAGTAGTATAGCAGTCGCCAGGATTAACTATGGCTACACCTTC.

The chain joins TRBV27 to TRBJ2-7, with TRBD1 as a possible D gene (5 bases). The CDR3 spans 13 residues. Germline assignment: CDR1 MNHEY and CDR2 SMNVEV (reference sequence). Trimming pared 8 bases from V and 7 bases from J, leaving 18 bases between. CDR3 sequence (DNA): TGTGCCAGCGGAGCCGCAGGGCCGAGGGAGCAGTACTTC. Protein product: CASGAAGPREQYF.

The V gene is TRBV7-6, the J gene TRBJ1-4; the match to TRBD1 covers 12 bases. Germline loops: CDR1 SGHVS, CDR2 FNYEAQ. Trimming took 5 bases from V and 6 from J; bases not matched to a gene: 7. The CDR3 totals 16 residues. The CDR3 loop is CASSQGQGARYEKLFF. The CDR3 region has the DNA TGTGCCAGCAGCCAGGGACAGGGGGCGCGGTATGAAAAACTGTTTTTT. The full variable domain, with the rest looked up from reference TRBV7-6 and TRBJ1-4, is GAGVSQSPRYKVTKRGQDVALRCDPISGHVSLYWYRQALGQGPEFLTYFNYEAQQDKSGLPNDRFSAERPEGSISTLTIQRTEQRDSAMYRCASSQGQGARYEKLFFGSGTQLSVL.

The rearrangement links TRBV18 to TRBJ1-6; D is ambiguous. V dropped 3 bases and J dropped 2 bases, with 5 bases sitting between them. From germline, CDR1 is KGHSH and CDR2 LQKENI. The CDR3 extends over 14 amino acids. The chain's CDR3 is CASSPLPYNSPLHF. Here the CDR3 DNA reads TGTGCCAGCTCACCCCTCCCCTATAATTCACCCCTCCACTTT.

The chain couples TRBV29-1 to TRBJ2-7, with unresolved D. The germline V gene encodes CDR1 SQVTM and CDR2 ANQGSEA. The CDR3 is 11 residues long. Trimming shortened V by 6 bases and J by 3 bases, and 9 bases separated the two germline ends. This chain's CDR3 is CSVASDYEQYF. The CDR3 nucleotides read TGCAGCGTGGCCAGCGACTACGAGCAGTACTTC.

The V and J genes are TRBV2 and TRBJ1-2; possible D gene TRBD1, 6 bases. CDR3 length: 14 amino acids. V lost 4 bases, J lost 8 bases, and 17 bases lay in between. CDR1 and CDR2 (germline): SNHLY, FYNNEI. The CDR3 DNA reads as TGTGCCAGCAGTGGGGGGGCGACCTTCGGCGGCTACACCTTC. Its translation is CASSGGATFGGYTF.

The chain couples TRBV1 to TRBJ1-1; the D call of TRBD1 is as the table states it, not checked on the DNA. TRBV1 is shown as a pseudogene. The CDR3 loop spans 15 amino acids. CDR3 bases: TGCACCAGCAGCCGAATTCACAGGGTGGACACTGAAGCTTTCTTT. It encodes CTSSRIHRVDTEAFF.

This chain uses TRBV7-8 with TRBJ1-5; 8 nucleotides agree with TRBD1. The CDR3 totals 16 residues. The junction had 6 bases not matched to a gene; V was cut back by 1 base and J by 4 bases. Looked up from germline, CDR1 is SGHVS and CDR2 is FQNEAQ. CDR3: CASSLVWGQANQPQHF. CDR3 DNA: TGTGCCAGCAGCTTAGTTTGGGGACAGGCGAATCAGCCCCAGCATTTT.

The chain couples TRBV6-5 to TRBJ2-2; D is undetermined. V was cut by 6 bases and J by 7 bases, with 12 bases left in between. The CDR3 is made up of 13 amino acids. Germline loops: CDR1 MNHEY, CDR2 SVGAGI. The CDR3: CASRLPPHGELFF. DNA for the CDR3: TGTGCCAGCAGGCTACCCCCTCACGGGGAGCTGTTTTTT.

The V gene is TRBV29-1, the J gene TRBJ2-2, with 7 bases that match TRBD1. This CDR3 has 14 residues. The germline gives CDR1 SQVTM, CDR2 ANQGSEA. Unmatched junction bases numbered 6, after V lost 5 bases and J lost 3 bases. The chain's CDR3 is CSVTGTVHTGELFF. The CDR3 DNA reads as TGCAGCGTTACCGGGACAGTGCACACCGGGGAGCTGTTTTTT.

The rearrangement uses TRBV7-5 and TRBJ2-5. TRBV7-5 is an annotated pseudogene. The CDR3 is 13 amino acids. Written as DNA, the CDR3 is TGTGCCAAAAAGAGACGGACCCAAGAGACCCAGTACTTC. Protein product: CAKKRRTQETQYF.